These 27 T cell receptor beta chains were all obtained from the same sample, sequenced in a study of blood T cell repertoires in COVID-19. The data were produced by immunoSEQ multiplex PCR, yet TCRdb's version contains in-frame clones alone and is incomplete. The sample lists some 270,000 clones; around 91% were seen once. Specimen: peripheral blood. Receptors were obtained from a woman aged 60-75 years with COVID-19, enrolled during active disease.

The chain couples TRBV5-6 to TRBJ2-7; possibly TRBD1 for D (7 bases). V shed 7 bases and J shed 1 base, with 15 bases lying between them. The CDR3 runs to 14 residues. The germline CDR1 and CDR2 sequences are SGHDT and YYEEEE. The CDR3 DNA reads TGTGCCAGCGGTCGGCGGGGACAGTCCTACGAGCAGTACTTC. This gives the protein CASGRRGQSYEQYF.

This chain uses TRBV9 with TRBJ1-3; 10 bases map to TRBD1. This CDR3 has 17 amino acids. The V and J ends lost 3 bases and 0 bases, in that order; junction bases with no gene match: 6. CDR1 SGDLS and CDR2 YYNGEE come from the germline V gene. The CDR3 is CASSATGGLLSGNTIYF. In DNA form, the CDR3 reads TGTGCCAGCAGCGCGACAGGGGGCCTTCTCTCTGGAAACACCATATATTTT.

The rearrangement joins TRBV4-1 to TRBJ1-5; D not resolved. The CDR3 contains 15 residues. Germline CDR1 MGHRA, CDR2 YSYEKL. Deletions cut 4 bases from V and 3 bases from J, with 13 bases between. The CDR3 sequence: CASSPWLADNQPQHF. The CDR3 region has the DNA TGCGCCAGCAGCCCCTGGCTGGCGGACAATCAGCCCCAGCATTTT.

The chain combines TRBV10-3 with TRBJ2-7; TRBD2 is a possible D gene (5 bases). In germline, CDR1 is ENHRY, CDR2 SYGVKD. The ends were cut back, 4 bases at V and 1 base at J, with 8 bases in the middle. This CDR3 has 13 residues. The CDR3 protein is CAISGLSSYEQYF. The CDR3 DNA reads TGTGCCATCAGTGGACTATCTTCCTACGAGCAGTACTTC.

A note on this clone: The same CDR3 can be traced to other DNA sequences in this sample. CDR3 residues: CASSVLAGGYNEQFF. CDR3 nucleotide sequence: TGTGCCAGCAGCGTCCTAGCGGGGGGGTACAATGAGCAGTTCTTC. The J gene is TRBJ2-1, the V gene TRBV9, with 12 positions matching TRBD2. Germline lookup yields CDR1 SGDLS and CDR2 YYNGEE. This CDR3 contains 15 residues. Trimming removed 2 bases from V and 4 bases from J; junction bases left unmatched: 1.

V usage is TRBV12-5 and J usage is TRBJ1-3; no clear D gene. Germline V lookup: CDR1 LGHNT, CDR2 FRNRAP. The CDR3 is made up of 17 amino acids. Trimming took off 6 bases at V and 0 bases at J, with 18 bases between the two ends. CDR3 DNA sequence: TGTGCTAGTGGATCCCCCGGACTCATCAGCTCTGGAAACACCATATATTTT. Translation gives CASGSPGLISSGNTIYF.

To note about this clone: At one end, the junction sequence differs from germline, possibly due to a read error. The rearrangement uses TRBV7-7 and TRBJ2-7; 8 nucleotides align to TRBD2. The CDR3 spans 13 residues. Germline assignment: CDR1 SSHAT and CDR2 FNYEAQ (reference sequence). CDR3 DNA sequence: TGTGCTAGCAGCAACGGACTAGCAAACGAGCAGTACTTC. Its translation: CASSNGLANEQYF.

The chain has TRBV5-1 and TRBJ2-2; possible D gene TRBD1, 6 bases. The CDR3 has 14 residues. Trimming took off 4 bases at V and 5 bases at J, with 12 bases between the two ends. Germline values: CDR1 SGHRS, CDR2 YFSETQ. CDR3 nucleotides: TGCGCCAGCAGCGAACAAGACAGGACCGGGGAGCTGTTTTTT. It translates to CASSEQDRTGELFF.

This clone was found many times. This chain links TRBV5-1 with TRBJ2-7; 12 bases map to TRBD1. V lost 3 bases and J lost 2; bases outside the gene matches: 9. The CDR3 sequence is 17 residues long. Germline CDR1 and CDR2: SGHRS and YFSETQ. For the CDR3, the DNA is TGCGCCAGCAGCTCGCCGGGACAGGGGGCCTGGACCTACGAGCAGTACTTC. Protein: CASSSPGQGAWTYEQYF.

This clone has more than one count but fewer than ten. This chain joins TRBV7-9 and TRBJ1-5; D is possibly TRBD1 (5 bases). Germline V gene sequence: CDR1 SEHNR, CDR2 FQNEAQ (reference sequence). This CDR3 spans 15 amino acids. V dropped 4 bases and J dropped 0 bases, with 10 bases sitting between them. The CDR3 sequence is CASSSPGYSNQPQHF. DNA for the CDR3: TGTGCCAGCAGCTCACCAGGGTATAGCAATCAGCCCCAGCATTTT.

This rearrangement joins TRBV29-1 to TRBJ2-7; weak D call: TRBD1 (6 bases). Germline V gene lookup returns CDR1 SQVTM and CDR2 ANQGSEA. V was cut by 6 bases and J by 4 bases, with 13 bases left in between. There are 12 residues in the CDR3. The CDR3 reads CSVAFRGYEQYF. In nucleotides, the CDR3 is TGCAGCGTCGCTTTCAGGGGATACGAGCAGTACTTC.

The chain has TRBV9 and TRBJ2-7, with TRBD2 identical over 9 bases. Germline V gene data show CDR1 as SGDLS and CDR2 as YYNGEE. This CDR3 has 15 amino acids. V shed 5 bases, J shed 2 bases, and the junction held 8 bases outside the gene matches. In nucleotides, the CDR3 is TGTGCCAGCAGTTACGGACTAGCGTACACCTACGAGCAGTACTTC. It codes for CASSYGLAYTYEQYF.

The chain carries TRBV27 and TRBJ1-1; possible D gene TRBD1, 5 bases. The CDR3 is 14 amino acids. Between the trimmed V and J ends, which lost 3 bases and 1 base, there was a span of 9 bases. Germline V gene data show CDR1 as MNHEY and CDR2 as SMNVEV (reference sequence). CDR3 in amino acids: CASSFVDRNTEAFF. The CDR3 DNA is TGTGCCAGCAGTTTCGTCGACAGGAACACTGAAGCTTTCTTT.

The V and J genes are TRBV5-5 and TRBJ2-2, with a tentative D call TRBD2 (5 bases). Germline CDR1 is SGHKS and CDR2 is YYEKEE (reference sequence). This CDR3 spans 13 amino acids. Trimming removed 2 bases at V and 7 bases at J, with 9 bases between. The CDR3 region has the DNA TGTGCCAGCAGCTTTGAGGGAAACGGGGAGCTGTTTTTT. Translated: CASSFEGNGELFF.

The V and J genes are TRBV27 and TRBJ1-1; D remains unclear. The CDR3 runs to 15 residues. In germline, CDR1 is MNHEY, CDR2 SMNVEV (reference sequence). V lost 0 bases and J lost 3, with 11 bases in between. The DNA for the CDR3 is TGTGCCAGCAGTTTATCAGGCGGGTGGGACACTGAAGCTTTCTTT. Its protein product is CASSLSGGWDTEAFF.

The chain joins TRBV5-4 to TRBJ1-1; tentative D call: TRBD1 (6 bases). CDR1 and CDR2 (germline): SGHNT, YYREEE (reference sequence). This CDR3 contains 13 residues. V was trimmed by 4 bases and J by 7 bases, leaving 14 bases between them. CDR3 sequence reads: CASSPIQGLEAFF. The CDR3 bases are TGTGCCAGCAGCCCTATCCAGGGGCTTGAAGCTTTCTTT.

CDR3 sequence (DNA): TGTGCCAGCAGCTTGCGCGTCGAGCAGTACTTC. Translating gives CASSLRVEQYF. The chain employs TRBV5-6 and TRBJ2-7; D remains ambiguous. The CDR3 consists of 11 residues. The germline V gene encodes CDR1 SGHDT and CDR2 YYEEEE. Trimming took off 1 base at V and 6 bases at J, with 5 bases between the two ends.

The chain couples TRBV3-1 (or the pseudogene TRBV3-2) to TRBJ1-3; 7 bases fit TRBD1. Germline V gene sequence: CDR1 LGHDT, CDR2 YNNKEL (reference sequence). The CDR3 length is 14 residues. The V and J ends lost 4 bases and 2 bases, in that order; junction bases with no gene match: 2. CDR3 sequence reads: CASSLTGAGNTIYF. In DNA, the CDR3 is TGTGCCAGCAGCCTAACAGGGGCTGGAAACACCATATATTTT.

The rearrangement joins TRBV5-1 to TRBJ2-5; D possibly corresponds to TRBD1 (5 bases). The V gene lost 5 bases and the J gene lost 5 bases, with 19 bases spanning the gap. Germline loops: CDR1 SGHRS, CDR2 YFSETQ. There are 15 residues in the CDR3. As DNA, the CDR3 is TGCGCCAGCAGTTCCCCGGACATCCTGGGTGAGACCCAGTACTTC. It encodes CASSSPDILGETQYF. The whole variable domain, filled in from reference TRBV5-1 and TRBJ2-5, reads KAGVTQTPRYLIKTRGQQVTLSCSPISGHRSVSWYQQTPGQGLQFLFEYFSETQRNKGNFPGRFSGRQFSNSRSEMNVSTLELGDSALYLCASSSPDILGETQYFGPGTRLLVL.

The chain uses TRBV5-4 and TRBJ2-5; perhaps TRBD2 as D (7 bases). Germline CDR1 reads SGHNT; CDR2 reads YYREEE (reference sequence). The CDR3 is 16 amino acids. Trimming removed 4 bases at V and 2 bases at J, with 18 bases between. For the CDR3, the DNA is TGTGCCAGCAGCAGGGGGGGCGGGGGCCCTCAAGAGACCCAGTACTTC. This encodes CASSRGGGGPQETQYF.

The chain recombines TRBV2 with TRBJ1-3; unclear D gene. There are 14 residues in the CDR3. Germline CDR1 and CDR2: SNHLY and FYNNEI. Trimming shortened V by 6 bases and J by 4 bases, and 13 bases separated the two germline ends. The CDR3 loop reads CASSPGGRGNTIYF. CDR3 nucleotides: TGTGCCAGCAGCCCCGGAGGAAGGGGAAACACCATATATTTT.

The chain recombines TRBV6-1 with TRBJ1-2; D remains ambiguous. The CDR3 is 14 amino acids. Germline CDR1 reads MNHNS; CDR2 reads SASEGT. With 1 base removed from V and 4 bases from J, the gap between germline ends came to 10 bases. CDR3 DNA: TGTGCCAGCAGTGAAGGAGGCAGTCGCTATGGCTACACCTTC. This codes for CASSEGGSRYGYTF.

The rearrangement links TRBV7-9 to TRBJ1-2; the match to TRBD1 covers 8 bases. Germline-derived CDR1 and CDR2 are SEHNR and FQNEAQ (reference sequence). The length of the CDR3 is 13 residues. The V and J ends lost 7 bases and 8 bases, in that order; junction bases with no gene match: 9. The CDR3 region has the DNA TGTGCCAGCAACCTCTTAACAGGGGGAGGCTACACCTTC. It yields the protein CASNLLTGGGYTF.

This clone was counted a single time. The sample has other DNA sequences that encode this CDR3 too. The chain recombines TRBV9 with TRBJ2-7, with 7 bases that match TRBD1. Germline loops: CDR1 SGDLS, CDR2 YYNGEE. The CDR3 has 14 amino acids. With 0 bases clipped from V and 2 bases from J, the junction kept 2 bases outside the gene matches. The CDR3 sequence is CASSVGTGTYEQYF. The CDR3, as DNA: TGTGCCAGCAGCGTAGGGACAGGTACCTACGAGCAGTACTTC.

The J gene is TRBJ2-7, the V gene TRBV24-1, with unresolved D. The CDR3 is made up of 17 amino acids. Trimming took off 8 bases at V and 1 base at J, with 23 bases between the two ends. Germline CDR1 and CDR2: KGHDR and SFDVKD. CDR3 nucleotides: TGTGCCACCATTGACACTCCGTTGAGAACGGGTTCCTACGAGCAGTACTTC. It specifies CATIDTPLRTGSYEQYF.

This chain connects TRBV21-1 to TRBJ2-4; the D call TRBD2 from the table was never checked on the DNA. TRBV21-1 is a known pseudogene. The CDR3 extends over 15 amino acids. The CDR3 here is CSPKGGVFAKNIQYF. CDR3 nucleotides: TGTTCCCCTAAGGGGGGGGTCTTTGCCAAAAACATTCAGTACTTC.

This chain joins TRBV7-2 and TRBJ2-3; 12 bases fit TRBD2. Germline values: CDR1 SGHTA, CDR2 FQGNSA. V was clipped by 4 bases and J by 8 bases; unmatched bases: 10. This CDR3 is 16 amino acids long. For the CDR3, the DNA is TGTGCCAGCAGCTCCACCTCTAGCGGGGGGGCCGGTACGCAGTATTTT. This translates into CASSSTSSGGAGTQYF. Complete variable domain (other parts from reference TRBV7-2 and TRBJ2-3): GAGVSQSPSNKVTEKGKDVELRCDPISGHTALYWYRQSLGQGLEFLIYFQGNSAPDKSGLPSDRFSAERTGGSVSTLTIQRTQQEDSAVYLCASSSTSSGGAGTQYFGPGTRLTVL.